These T cell receptor beta chains were read from a single sample in a study of cytomegalovirus exposure and HLA in healthy donors. Method: immunoSEQ multiplex PCR; TCRdb's copy keeps in-frame clones and lacks some. The data show fewer than 200,000 clones, 70% to 90% seen once. The sequenced material came from PBMCs. The receptor source for this set is a woman aged 18-30 years in good health and CMV-seronegative. The CDR3 runs from the conserved cysteine through the conserved F or W. Each record gives: D gene, J gene, CDR3 length, clone size, V gene, CDR3 protein, CDR3 DNA. D genes are given only for firm matches. The size of a clone is reported for some rows only, either as once, few or many, or as a class for expanded clones.

TRBD1,TRBJ1-4,14,.,TRBV7-8,CASSPGTGYEKLFF,TGTGCCAGCAGCCCAGGGACAGGGTATGAAAAACTGTTTTTT
.,TRBJ2-3,14,.,TRBV5-1,CASSLEPSVDTQYF,TGCGCCAGCAGCTTGGAACCTAGCGTGGATACGCAGTATTTT
.,TRBJ1-2,16,once,TRBV19,CASSPGTYSSNYGYTF,TGTGCCAGTAGCCCAGGGACATACTCGTCTAACTATGGCTACACCTTC
TRBD1,TRBJ1-1,14,.,TRBV18,CASSQGQGGTEAFF,TGTGCCAGCTCACAGGGACAGGGAGGGACTGAAGCTTTCTTT
TRBD1,TRBJ2-5,15,.,TRBV27,CASSLTRQGGETQYF,TGTGCCAGCAGTCTCACTAGACAGGGGGGAGAGACCCAGTACTTC
TRBD1,TRBJ2-7,13,few,TRBV5-1,CASSWDREYEQYF,TGCGCCAGCAGCTGGGACAGGGAGTACGAGCAGTACTTC
TRBD1,TRBJ2-7,15,.,TRBV5-6,CASSLEPGGNYEQYF,TGTGCCAGCAGCTTGGAGCCAGGGGGTAACTACGAGCAGTACTTC
TRBD1,TRBJ1-1,16,.,TRBV5-1,CASNRQPLDRETEAFF,TGCGCCAGCAACCGACAACCTCTAGACAGGGAAACTGAAGCTTTCTTT
.,TRBJ1-2,12,.,TRBV10-3,CATSPENYGYTF,TGTGCCACCAGCCCCGAGAACTATGGCTACACCTTC
TRBD1,TRBJ1-2,15,.,TRBV7-9,CASSSGQGANYGYTF,TGTGCCAGCAGCTCGGGACAGGGAGCTAACTATGGCTACACCTTC
.,TRBJ1-2,14,.,TRBV5-1,CASSPSRGDYGYTF,TGCGCCAGCAGCCCTTCCCGGGGAGACTATGGCTACACCTTC
TRBD1,TRBJ1-1,19,.,TRBV4-1,CASSPRQGAWVEENTEAFF,TGCGCCAGCAGCCCTCGACAGGGGGCTTGGGTTGAGGAGAACACTGAAGCTTTCTTT
.,TRBJ2-1,13,.,TRBV10-3,CAISGRTVSEQFF,TGTGCCATCAGTGGGCGGACAGTAAGTGAGCAGTTCTTC
TRBD1,TRBJ2-5,14,once,TRBV19,CASSPTQGGETQYF,TGTGCCAGTAGTCCGACACAGGGGGGTGAAACCCAGTACTTC
TRBD1,TRBJ2-2,14,few,TRBV9,CASTNRQGNGELFF,TGTGCCAGCACCAACCGACAGGGCAACGGGGAGCTGTTTTTT
.,TRBJ1-2,15,.,TRBV7-9,CASSSDRSTNYGYTF,TGTGCCAGCAGCTCAGACAGGAGTACTAACTATGGCTACACCTTC
.,TRBJ1-1,12,.,TRBV29-1,CSVPGSYTEAFF,TGCAGCGTCCCGGGGTCTTACACTGAAGCTTTCTTT
.,TRBJ2-5,15,.,TRBV29-1,CSVEEFRDSLETQYF,TGCAGCGTTGAAGAGTTTAGGGACTCCCTAGAGACCCAGTACTTC
.,TRBJ2-3,14,.,TRBV5-1,CASSLARESDTQYF,TGCGCCAGCAGCTTGGCGCGGGAATCAGATACGCAGTATTTT
.,TRBJ2-7,12,.,TRBV5-1,CASSLGGGEQYF,TGCGCCAGCAGCTTGGGAGGGGGCGAGCAGTACTTC
TRBD1,TRBJ1-2,12,.,TRBV28,CASSRQGNGYTF,TGTGCCAGCAGTCGACAGGGAAATGGCTACACCTTC
.,TRBJ1-1,15,.,TRBV9,CASSVVGSMNTEAFF,TGTGCCAGCAGCGTAGTCGGTAGTATGAACACTGAAGCTTTCTTT
.,TRBJ2-2,16,.,TRBV18,CASSPQGRHNTGELFF,TGTGCCAGCTCACCACAGGGGAGGCATAACACCGGGGAGCTGTTTTTT
.,TRBJ2-7,15,.,TRBV13,CASSGGTSNSYEQYF,TGTGCCAGCAGCGGCGGGACTTCCAACTCCTACGAGCAGTACTTC
.,TRBJ1-1,14,.,TRBV7-8,CASSLAWATREAFF,TGTGCCAGCAGCTTAGCATGGGCCACACGTGAAGCTTTCTTT
.,TRBJ2-1,15,once,TRBV5-1,CASSLVADSYNEQFF,TGCGCCAGCAGCTTGGTAGCGGACTCCTACAATGAGCAGTTCTTC
.,TRBJ1-4,14,.,TRBV6-1,CASMEDSINEKLFF,TGTGCCAGCATGGAGGACAGTATAAATGAAAAACTGTTTTTT
TRBD1,TRBJ1-4,17,.,TRBV7-9,CASSLARPAGGYEKLFF,TGTGCCAGCAGCTTAGCACGTCCGGCAGGGGGATATGAAAAACTGTTTTTT
.,TRBJ2-1,14,.,TRBV25-1,CASSDEGGYNEQFF,TGTGCCAGCAGTGACGAGGGCGGTTACAATGAGCAGTTCTTC
TRBD2,TRBJ2-1,16,.,TRBV18,CASSPSASGGYNEQFF,TGTGCCAGCTCACCCTCTGCTAGCGGGGGTTACAATGAGCAGTTCTTC
.,TRBJ2-7,14,.,TRBV15,CATSSLGSPYEQYF,TGTGCCACCAGCAGCTTGGGCAGCCCCTACGAGCAGTACTTC
TRBD2,TRBJ2-7,14,.,TRBV19,CAEDSRRDYYEQYF,TGTGCCGAAGACTCACGAAGGGACTACTACGAGCAGTACTTC
TRBD1,TRBJ2-1,15,.,TRBV12-5,CASGLAPYRGSEQFF,TGTGCTAGTGGTTTGGCCCCTTACAGGGGCAGTGAGCAGTTCTTC
TRBD1,TRBJ1-2,17,.,TRBV18,CASSPPGTGAIGYGYTF,TGTGCCAGCTCACCACCGGGGACAGGGGCTATCGGCTATGGCTACACCTTC
.,TRBJ2-3,15,.,TRBV4-2,CASSQRDFNTDTQYF,TGTGCCAGCAGCCAACGGGACTTTAACACAGATACGCAGTATTTT
TRBD1,TRBJ2-1,14,.,TRBV27,CASRTGLAYNEQFF,TGTGCCAGCAGGACAGGGCTTGCATACAATGAGCAGTTCTTC
TRBD2,TRBJ2-1,16,.,TRBV4-2,CASSRGLAGVPHEQFF,TGTGCCAGCAGCCGAGGACTAGCGGGAGTTCCGCATGAGCAGTTCTTC
.,TRBJ1-3,18,once,TRBV5-1,CASSLESPQGPSGNTIYF,TGCGCCAGCAGCTTGGAGAGTCCACAGGGTCCCTCTGGAAACACCATATATTTT
.,TRBJ1-6,16,few,TRBV18,CASSPGRGLSRSPLHF,TGTGCCAGCTCACCAGGGCGGGGATTGAGTCGTTCACCCCTCCACTTT
TRBD2,TRBJ2-3,15,.,TRBV11-3,CASSPRTSGTDTQYF,TGTGCCAGCAGCCCCAGGACTAGCGGTACAGATACGCAGTATTTT
TRBD1,TRBJ2-1,15,.,TRBV4-1,CASSQEDRAHNEQFF,TGCGCCAGCAGCCAAGAGGACAGGGCCCACAATGAGCAGTTCTTC
TRBD2,TRBJ2-5,17,once,TRBV5-1,CASSLSSVAGVLETQYF,TGCGCCAGCAGCTTGTCGAGTGTAGCGGGAGTCCTTGAGACCCAGTACTTC
TRBD2,TRBJ2-4,15,.,TRBV5-4,CASSLAGVPKNIQYF,TGTGCCAGCAGCTTAGCGGGAGTACCCAAAAACATTCAGTACTTC
TRBD1,TRBJ2-7,14,.,TRBV2,CASTAQGATYEQYF,TGTGCCAGCACGGCACAGGGGGCCACCTACGAGCAGTACTTC
.,TRBJ2-3,14,.,TRBV4-1,CASSQDQSTDTQYF,TGCGCCAGCAGCCAAGATCAGAGCACAGATACGCAGTATTTT
TRBD1,TRBJ1-5,16,many,TRBV9,CASSSGGPNSNQPQHF,TGTGCCAGCAGCTCAGGGGGGCCTAATAGCAATCAGCCCCAGCATTTT
TRBD2,TRBJ2-7,11,few,TRBV5-1,CASSRGGEQYF,TGCGCCAGCAGCCGGGGGGGCGAGCAGTACTTC